Listed below are T cell receptor beta chains from one sample, sequenced in a study of blood T cell repertoires in COVID-19. Method: immunoSEQ multiplex PCR; TCRdb's copy keeps in-frame clones and lacks some. The table records approximately 70,000 clones, approximately 79% of them present only once. Sequenced material: peripheral blood. These receptors came from a woman aged 45-59 years with acute or convalescent COVID-19. Each CDR3 is given with its conserved first and last residue. The D gene is left open where the match is weak. Size is stated for part of the rows, as once, few or many counts, or as a class when the clone is expanded.

size	D	V	length	J	CDR3	DNA
.	TRBD2	TRBV27	11	TRBJ2-7	CAIGRGGEQYF	TGTGCCATCGGGAGGGGCGGCGAGCAGTACTTC
once	TRBD2	TRBV29-1	15	TRBJ2-3	CSVQGTSGSTDTQYF	TGCAGCGTCCAAGGGACTAGCGGGAGTACAGATACGCAGTATTTT
.	TRBD1	TRBV7-6	15	TRBJ2-1	CASSRLTGRANEQFF	TGTGCCAGCAGTCGCCTGACAGGGAGAGCCAATGAGCAGTTCTTC
.	.	TRBV6-1	14	TRBJ1-1	CASSDTGLNTEAFF	TGTGCCAGCAGTGACACAGGTTTGAACACTGAAGCTTTCTTT
few	.	TRBV5-1	14	TRBJ2-2	CASSLPSVSGELFF	TGCGCCAGCAGCTTGCCTAGCGTATCCGGGGAGCTGTTTTTT
.	.	TRBV6-4	13	TRBJ1-5	CAEQENSNQPQHF	TGTGCCGAACAGGAAAATAGCAATCAGCCCCAGCATTTT
.	TRBD2	TRBV4-1	15	TRBJ2-1	CASSAASGPYNEQFF	TGCGCCAGCAGCGCGGCTAGCGGGCCTTACAATGAGCAGTTCTTC
once	.	TRBV6-5	13	TRBJ1-6	CASSPVLVSPLHF	TGTGCCAGCAGCCCAGTGTTGGTTTCACCCCTCCACTTT
.	TRBD1	TRBV10-3	16	TRBJ2-6	CAISGQGNSGANVLTF	TGTGCCATCAGCGGACAGGGAAACTCTGGGGCCAACGTCCTGACTTTC
.	TRBD1	TRBV7-2	13	TRBJ1-2	CASSPGQGYGYTF	TGTGCCAGCAGCCCGGGACAGGGCTATGGCTACACCTTC
.	TRBD1	TRBV19	14	TRBJ2-7	CASTAGTAVGEQYF	TGTGCCAGTACCGCCGGGACAGCGGTTGGGGAGCAGTACTTC
.	.	TRBV9	15	TRBJ1-5	CASSVGGTNNQPQHF	TGTGCCAGCAGCGTAGGGGGGACAAACAATCAGCCCCAGCATTTT
.	TRBD1	TRBV2	12	TRBJ1-2	CASRGQGKGYTF	TGTGCCAGCAGGGGACAGGGGAAGGGCTACACCTTC
.	.	TRBV2	12	TRBJ2-3	CASSRGADTQYF	TGTGCCAGCAGCCGGGGGGCGGATACGCAGTATTTT
.	.	TRBV6-1	16	TRBJ2-2	CASSETPGGHTGELFF	TGTGCCAGCAGTGAAACTCCAGGGGGGCACACCGGGGAGCTGTTTTTT
.	.	TRBV14	15	TRBJ2-5	CASSPLGGGGETQYF	TGTGCCAGCAGCCCCTTAGGAGGCGGAGGGGAGACCCAGTACTTC
.	TRBD1	TRBV15	13	TRBJ1-2	CATNGQGGYGYTF	TGTGCCACCAATGGACAGGGAGGCTATGGCTACACCTTC
.	TRBD1	TRBV6-5	13	TRBJ1-1	CASKGQGNTEAFF	TGTGCCAGCAAAGGACAGGGGAACACTGAAGCTTTCTTT
few	TRBD2	TRBV29-1	13	TRBJ2-1	CSSRAGGYNEQFF	TGCAGCTCCAGGGCGGGAGGGTACAATGAGCAGTTCTTC
.	.	TRBV7-2	12	TRBJ2-1	CASSLLLNEQFF	TGTGCCAGCAGCTTACTCCTTAATGAGCAGTTCTTC
.	TRBD1	TRBV7-2	14	TRBJ2-1	CASSLGQGIDEQFF	TGTGCCAGCAGCTTAGGACAGGGGATCGATGAGCAGTTCTTC
.	.	TRBV11-1	14	TRBJ1-1	CASSFGSRNTEAFF	TGTGCCAGCAGCTTCGGTTCGCGGAACACTGAAGCTTTCTTT
.	.	TRBV7-2	13	TRBJ2-2	CASSRDYTGELFF	TGTGCCAGCAGCCGAGACTACACCGGGGAGCTGTTTTTT
.	.	TRBV19	15	TRBJ1-3	CASSIMEGAGNTIYF	TGTGCCAGTAGTATCATGGAGGGCGCTGGAAACACCATATATTTT
.	.	TRBV19	15	TRBJ2-1	CASSPGLTSYNEQFF	TGTGCCAGTAGTCCAGGACTAACCTCCTACAATGAGCAGTTCTTC
.	.	TRBV6-1	15	TRBJ2-3	CASSELLTGTDTQYF	TGTGCCAGCAGTGAGTTGCTTACCGGGACAGATACGCAGTATTTT
.	.	TRBV6-5	15	TRBJ2-7	CASSNQGGSSYEQYF	TGTGCCAGCAGTAACCAGGGAGGATCCTCCTACGAGCAGTACTTC
.	TRBD2	TRBV27	15	TRBJ2-7	CASSPGRGYTYEQYF	TGTGCCAGCTCCCCCGGGCGGGGGTACACCTACGAGCAGTACTTC
.	TRBD1	TRBV27	18	TRBJ1-4	CASSPLWDSRATNEKLFF	TGTGCCAGCAGTCCACTCTGGGACAGCCGTGCAACTAATGAAAAACTGTTTTTT
.	TRBD2	TRBV7-9	17	TRBJ2-7	CASSLGSGLAGAYEQYF	TGTGCCAGCAGCTTAGGGTCCGGGCTAGCGGGGGCCTACGAGCAGTACTTC
.	TRBD1	TRBV29-1	12	TRBJ2-1	CSVGTGGDEQFF	TGCAGCGTTGGAACAGGGGGAGATGAGCAGTTCTTC
.	.	TRBV3-1/TRBV3-2	15	TRBJ2-2	CASRYGGPNTGELFF	TGTGCCAGCCGCTACGGGGGGCCCAACACCGGGGAGCTGTTTTTT
.	.	TRBV15	13	TRBJ1-4	CATSRAEGMGLFF	TGTGCCACCAGCAGAGCCGAGGGTATGGGACTGTTTTTT
once	.	TRBV6-5	14	TRBJ1-2	CASSYSDTNYGYTF	TGTGCCAGCAGTTACTCTGACACGAACTATGGCTACACCTTC
.	TRBD2	TRBV19	16	TRBJ2-1	CASSIGTRVAGNEQFF	TGTGCCAGTAGTATAGGGACTAGAGTCGCGGGCAATGAGCAGTTCTTC
once	TRBD1	TRBV30	13	TRBJ2-2	CAWSRQGTGELFF	TGTGCCTGGAGCAGACAGGGCACCGGGGAGCTGTTTTTT
.	.	TRBV6-6	16	TRBJ2-3	CASVRSATGSTDTQYF	TGTGCCAGCGTCCGAAGCGCAACGGGAAGCACAGATACGCAGTATTTT
.	TRBD2	TRBV6-2/TRBV6-3	18	TRBJ2-1	CASSYGLIASGMYNEQFF	TGTGCCAGCAGTTACGGCCTAATAGCTAGCGGAATGTACAATGAGCAGTTCTTC
.	.	TRBV5-6	13	TRBJ1-2	CASSFGGDYGYTF	TGTGCCAGCAGCTTTGGGGGGGACTATGGCTACACCTTC
once	TRBD2	TRBV6-5	16	TRBJ2-7	CASSYGIAGLSYEQYF	TGTGCCAGCAGTTACGGGATAGCGGGGCTCTCCTACGAGCAGTACTTC
.	.	TRBV28	13	TRBJ2-1	CASSLRGYNEQFF	TGTGCCAGCAGCCTCCGGGGGTACAATGAGCAGTTCTTC
.	.	TRBV29-1	15	TRBJ2-1	CSVDRGRAGDNEQFF	TGCAGCGTTGATCGTGGCAGGGCCGGAGACAATGAGCAGTTCTTC
few	.	TRBV5-6	14	TRBJ1-1	CASSSGLVNTEAFF	TGTGCCAGCAGCTCGGGACTGGTAAACACTGAAGCTTTCTTT
.	.	TRBV30	13	TRBJ1-2	CAWTQGGYVGYTF	TGTGCCTGGACCCAGGGAGGGTACGTTGGCTACACCTTC
.	.	TRBV7-2	17	TRBJ2-7	CASSLLSGTDSSYEQYF	TGTGCCAGCAGCTTATTATCCGGGACGGACAGCTCCTACGAGCAGTACTTC
.	TRBD2	TRBV4-2	17	TRBJ2-3	CASSQTFTSGSTDTQYF	TGTGCCAGCAGCCAAACCTTTACTAGCGGGAGCACAGATACGCAGTATTTT
.	TRBD1	TRBV4-3	15	TRBJ1-5	CASSTGISSNQPQHF	TGCGCCAGCTCGACAGGGATCTCTAGCAATCAGCCCCAGCATTTT
.	TRBD1	TRBV3-1/TRBV3-2	18	TRBJ2-4	CASSQGQGTGLAKNIQYF	TGTGCCAGCAGCCAAGGACAGGGCACGGGGTTAGCCAAAAACATTCAGTACTTC
.	.	TRBV6-2/TRBV6-3	13	TRBJ1-2	CASSVGQISGYTF	TGTGCCAGCAGTGTCGGACAGATAAGTGGCTACACCTTC
.	.	TRBV3-1/TRBV3-2	14	TRBJ2-7	CASSQGRGPYEQYF	TGTGCCAGCAGCCAAGGGAGGGGGCCCTACGAGCAGTACTTC
.	.	TRBV7-2	16	TRBJ2-7	CASSSAGQVLSYEQYF	TGTGCCAGCAGCTCAGCGGGACAGGTCCTCTCCTACGAGCAGTACTTC
.	.	TRBV4-2	15	TRBJ1-1	CASSQDSRGDTEAFF	TGTGCCAGCAGCCAAGATTCTCGCGGGGACACTGAAGCTTTCTTT
.	TRBD2	TRBV6-2/TRBV6-3	15	TRBJ2-5	CASSRQGLAQETQYF	TGTGCCAGCAGTAGACAGGGACTAGCCCAAGAGACCCAGTACTTC
.	TRBD1	TRBV19	15	TRBJ2-1	CASQTGVGSYNEQFF	TGTGCCAGCCAAACAGGGGTAGGCTCCTACAATGAGCAGTTCTTC
.	.	TRBV9	18	TRBJ1-3	CASSPRQPETGAGNTIYF	TGTGCCAGCAGCCCCCGACAGCCCGAGACAGGTGCCGGAAACACCATATATTTT
.	TRBD2	TRBV30	15	TRBJ2-5	CAWSYGTSGVETQYF	TGTGCCTGGAGTTATGGGACTAGCGGGGTGGAGACCCAGTACTTC
.	TRBD1	TRBV3-1/TRBV3-2	15	TRBJ1-2	CASSQAAGGNYGYTF	TGTGCCAGCAGCCAAGCGGCAGGGGGAAACTATGGCTACACCTTC
.	.	TRBV7-9	13	TRBJ1-1	CASSLGGGTEAFF	TGTGCCAGCAGCTTGGGAGGGGGCACTGAAGCTTTCTTT
.	.	TRBV7-2	14	TRBJ1-6	CASSLEGRGSPLHF	TGTGCCAGCAGCTTAGAAGGGCGGGGGTCACCCCTCCACTTT